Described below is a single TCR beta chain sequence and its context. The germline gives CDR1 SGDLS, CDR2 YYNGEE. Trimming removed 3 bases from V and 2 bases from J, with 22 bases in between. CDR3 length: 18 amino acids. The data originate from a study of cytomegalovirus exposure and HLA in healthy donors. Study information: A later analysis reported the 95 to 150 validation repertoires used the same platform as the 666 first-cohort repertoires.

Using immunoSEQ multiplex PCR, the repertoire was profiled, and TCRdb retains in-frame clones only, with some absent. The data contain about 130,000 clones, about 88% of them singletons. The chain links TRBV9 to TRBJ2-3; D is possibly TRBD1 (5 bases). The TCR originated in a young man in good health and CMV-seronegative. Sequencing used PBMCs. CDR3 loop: CASSEPLGQTDSTDTQYF. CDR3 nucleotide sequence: TGTGCCAGCAGCGAGCCCTTGGGGCAGACAGACTCCACAGATACGCAGTATTTT.